The 23 T cell receptor beta chains listed next were all sequenced from one sample in a study of response to subunit inactivated influenza vaccine. MiXCR was run by TCRdb on the RT-PCR reads, yielding one entry per CDR3 protein. The sample gives some 540,000 distinct CDR3 sequences, under 30% of which show up once; under 3.5% is in the top ten. Separately, the same data were catalogued under a study of T cells expressing NK-cell markers. According to that study: Synthesis of TCR beta cDNA relied on 5'RACE template switching carrying UMIs.

The sequencing here drew on CD4+ T cells sorted from PBMCs, taken 11 to 12 days after vaccination. These receptors all stem from a man aged 50-59 years who received an inactivated influenza vaccine.

The chain is built from TRBV14 and TRBJ2-4; TRBD1 aligns across 8 bases. J was trimmed by 2 bases and V by 3 bases; bases with no gene match: 6. The germline V gene has CDR1 SGHDN and CDR2 FVKESK. CDR3 length: 16 amino acids. CDR3 DNA sequence: TGTGCCAGCAGCCAGAACTACAGGGGGACCAAAAACATTCAGTACTTC. Translation: CASSQNYRGTKNIQYF.

This clonotype was observed a handful of times. The V gene is TRBV28, the J gene TRBJ2-7, with 9 bases lining up with TRBD2. This CDR3 has 15 residues. Per germline, CDR1 MDHEN and CDR2 SYDVKM. V was clipped by 6 bases and J by 3 bases; unmatched bases: 9. CDR3 DNA sequence: TGTGCCAGCAGGAGAGCGGGGGGCCTGTACTACGAGCAGTACTTC. Encoded protein: CASRRAGGLYYEQYF.

This clonotype was observed a handful of times. This chain connects TRBV5-5 to TRBJ2-7; D remains unclear. The CDR3 spans 15 residues. With 0 bases removed from V and 3 bases from J, the gap between germline ends came to 13 bases. Germline CDR1 is SGHKS and CDR2 is YYEKEE (reference sequence). The CDR3 sequence is CASSLEAASLYEQYF. CDR3 DNA sequence: TGTGCCAGCAGCTTGGAGGCCGCCTCCCTCTACGAGCAGTACTTC.

This clonotype showed up just a few times. The chain couples TRBV5-1 to TRBJ1-6, with a tentative D call TRBD1 (5 bases). Germline V CDR1 and CDR2: SGHRS, YFSETQ. Trimming shortened V by 0 bases and J by 6 bases, and 7 bases separated the two germline ends. CDR3 length: 14 amino acids. The CDR3 here is CASSLEGLNSPLHF. CDR3 nucleotides: TGCGCCAGCAGCTTGGAGGGGCTTAATTCACCCCTCCACTTT.

The sample holds a few counts of this clonotype. The CDR3 reads CSVRPGTGGHEQYF. CDR3 coding DNA: TGCAGCGTTCGTCCCGGGACAGGGGGCCACGAGCAGTACTTC. The chain links TRBV29-1 to TRBJ2-7, with 12 bases fitting TRBD1. This CDR3 is built from 14 residues. The V segment lost 5 bases and the J segment 5 bases; nucleotides outside the gene matches: 7. Germline V gene sequence: CDR1 SQVTM, CDR2 ANQGSEA.

This clonotype came up a few times. The gene calls are TRBV5-1 and TRBJ2-3; a weak D match, TRBD2 (6 bases). CDR3 size: 14 residues. CDR1 SGHRS and CDR2 YFSETQ come from the germline V gene. The V end was cut by 3 bases, the J end by 6 bases, with 14 bases between. The chain's CDR3 is CASSSFSGGDTQYF. The DNA for the CDR3 is TGCGCCAGCAGCTCATTTAGCGGAGGGGATACGCAGTATTTT.

V usage is TRBV4-3 and J usage is TRBJ2-5, with D perhaps given as TRBD1 or TRBD2 (5 bases each). Germline loops: CDR1 LGHNA, CDR2 YSLEER. The CDR3 sequence is 14 residues long. V lost 4 bases, J lost 4 bases, and 13 bases lay in between. The CDR3 DNA reads TGCGCCAGCAGCCTGACGAGAGGGACAGAGACCCAGTACTTC. This codes for CASSLTRGTETQYF.

This clonotype was seen at least ten times. The V gene is TRBV6-1, the J gene TRBJ2-1, with a possible D match to TRBD2 (6 bases). This CDR3 contains 14 residues. Trimming took 4 bases from V and 9 from J, leaving 16 bases between them. Germline V gene sequence: CDR1 MNHNS, CDR2 SASEGT. CDR3 coding DNA: TGTGCCAGCAGTGCTAAAGTAATGGGGGGTGAGCAGTTCTTC. This codes for CASSAKVMGGEQFF.

This clonotype was seen only a few times. The chain joins TRBV15 to TRBJ2-3; D uncertain. This CDR3 is built from 14 residues. Deletions cut 0 bases from V and 1 base from J, with 5 bases between. Looked up from germline, CDR1 is LNHNV and CDR2 is YYDKDF (reference sequence). The CDR3, as DNA: TGTGCCACCAGCAGAGATCGGGGCACAGATACGCAGTATTTT. Residues: CATSRDRGTDTQYF.

The chain couples TRBV6-1 to TRBJ1-5; 9 bases line up with TRBD1. After removal of 2 bases from V and 6 bases from J, the junction contained 5 bases not matched to a gene. The CDR3 contains 15 residues. Germline V gives CDR1 MNHNS, CDR2 SASEGT. The CDR3 DNA is TGTGCCAGCAGTGAAAACAGGGGGCGAGGTCAGCCCCAGCATTTT. Amino acids: CASSENRGRGQPQHF.

The V gene is TRBV20-1, the J gene TRBJ1-2, with D hard to call. The V end lost 5 bases, the J end lost 10 bases, and 14 bases lay between the germline ends. CDR1 is DFQATT, CDR2 SNEGSKA, per germline (reference sequence). CDR3 length equals 11 residues. The CDR3 is CSAFNLRDYTF. In DNA, the CDR3 is TGCAGTGCTTTCAACCTACGAGACTACACCTTC.

The chain couples TRBV7-2 to TRBJ1-6, with unresolved D. V lost 4 bases and J lost 8, with 9 bases in between. The CDR3 length is 13 residues. Germline CDR1 reads SGHTA; CDR2 reads FQGNSA. CDR3 coding DNA: TGTGCCAGCAGCTCCTTCTGGGATTCACCCCTCCACTTT. Translating it yields CASSSFWDSPLHF.

This clonotype came up a few times. This chain links TRBV7-2 with TRBJ2-1, with D possibly TRBD2 on 6 matching bases. From germline, CDR1 is SGHTA and CDR2 FQGNSA. CDR3 size: 15 residues. V shed 5 bases and J shed 2 bases, with 13 bases lying between them. The CDR3 DNA is TGTGCCAGCAGCCGCGGGGACGTCCCCTACAATGAGCAGTTCTTC. The encoded protein is CASSRGDVPYNEQFF.

The chain carries TRBV9 and TRBJ1-6, with a possible D match to TRBD1 (5 bases). Between the trimmed V and J ends, which lost 3 bases and 9 bases, there was a span of 13 bases. The CDR3 runs to 14 residues. CDR1 and CDR2 (germline): SGDLS, YYNGEE. For the CDR3, the DNA is TGTGCCAGCAGCGGGCTGGGGGGGATTTCACCCCTCCACTTT. Encoded protein: CASSGLGGISPLHF.

In this sample, this clonotype turned up once. This rearrangement joins TRBV6-6 to TRBJ1-6, with D maybe TRBD1 (5 bases). Trimming removed 5 bases from V and 9 bases from J, with 8 bases in between. Germline CDR1 is MNHNY and CDR2 is SVGAGI (reference sequence). This CDR3 region has 12 residues. In nucleotides, the CDR3 is TGTGCCAGCAGTCGGGGGGGTTCACCCCTCCACTTT. This sequence encodes CASSRGGSPLHF.

This clonotype was seen a few times. The chain recombines TRBV18 with TRBJ2-1; D gene ambiguous. Germline CDR1 is KGHSH and CDR2 is LQKENI. Trimming left V 5 bases short and J 1 base short, with 9 bases between. The CDR3 extends over 14 amino acids. The CDR3 here is CASSVPSSYNEQFF. CDR3 bases: TGTGCCAGCTCAGTTCCATCTTCCTACAATGAGCAGTTCTTC.

The V and J genes are TRBV5-1 and TRBJ1-6; D remains unclear. The V gene lost 0 bases and the J gene lost 9 bases, with 13 bases spanning the gap. CDR1 is SGHRS and CDR2 is YFSETQ in the germline V gene. This CDR3 region has 15 residues. The CDR3 protein is CASSLGRVAVSPLHF. The CDR3 nucleotides are TGCGCCAGCAGCTTGGGGAGGGTTGCTGTTTCACCCCTCCACTTT.

This chain joins TRBV12-3 or TRBV12-4 and TRBJ2-3; D is perhaps TRBD1 or TRBD2 (5 bases each). The CDR3 has 15 amino acids. V was trimmed by 3 bases and J by 0 bases, leaving 10 bases between them. The CDR3 protein is CASSLRGRSTDTQYF. In nucleotides, the CDR3 is TGTGCCAGCAGTTTGAGGGGCAGAAGCACAGATACGCAGTATTTT.

This clonotype was seen a handful of times. The V gene is TRBV5-1, the J gene TRBJ2-3, with 7 bases identical to TRBD2. This CDR3 has 14 amino acids. The germline gives CDR1 SGHRS, CDR2 YFSETQ. The trim removed 0 bases at V and 5 bases at J, leaving 3 bases unmatched. CDR3 sequence reads: CASSLGTRLDTQYF. Written as DNA, the CDR3 is TGCGCCAGCAGCTTGGGGACTAGGCTAGATACGCAGTATTTT.

Worth noting for this clonotype: One junction end disagrees with the germline gene, perhaps due to a read error. The genes are TRBV3-1 and TRBJ2-7; TRBD2 matches 10 bases. The CDR3 is 15 residues long. Germline lookup yields CDR1 LGHDT and CDR2 YNNKEL (reference sequence). The CDR3 coding sequence is TGTGCCAGCGGCCAAGCGGGGGGGCGGTCCTACGAGCAGTACTTC. It encodes CASGQAGGRSYEQYF.

This clonotype was observed a single time. The V and J genes are TRBV6-2 or TRBV6-3 and TRBJ2-1; a weak D match, TRBD1 (6 bases). There are 14 residues in the CDR3. V was trimmed by 0 bases and J by 7 bases, leaving 10 bases between them. CDR1 is MNHEY, CDR2 SVGEGT, per germline. CDR3 amino acids: CASSYSIRGNEQFF. The CDR3 DNA sequence: TGTGCCAGCAGTTACTCGATAAGGGGGAATGAGCAGTTCTTC.

The chain combines TRBV9 with TRBJ2-6; D unresolved. Between the trimmed V and J ends, which lost 1 base and 2 bases, there was a span of 4 bases. The CDR3 loop spans 14 amino acids. Looked up from germline, CDR1 is SGDLS and CDR2 is YYNGEE. The CDR3 sequence is CASSVSPGANVLTF. Here the CDR3 DNA reads TGTGCCAGCAGCGTATCCCCTGGGGCCAACGTCCTGACTTTC.

The V call is TRBV20-1, the J call TRBJ2-1, with D possibly TRBD2 on 6 matching bases. Germline CDR1 DFQATT, CDR2 SNEGSKA (reference sequence). The CDR3 totals 14 residues. Deletions cut 4 bases from V and 4 bases from J, with 14 bases between. The CDR3: CSAKASAGYNEQFF. CDR3 nucleotides: TGCAGTGCTAAGGCTAGCGCCGGTTACAATGAGCAGTTCTTC.